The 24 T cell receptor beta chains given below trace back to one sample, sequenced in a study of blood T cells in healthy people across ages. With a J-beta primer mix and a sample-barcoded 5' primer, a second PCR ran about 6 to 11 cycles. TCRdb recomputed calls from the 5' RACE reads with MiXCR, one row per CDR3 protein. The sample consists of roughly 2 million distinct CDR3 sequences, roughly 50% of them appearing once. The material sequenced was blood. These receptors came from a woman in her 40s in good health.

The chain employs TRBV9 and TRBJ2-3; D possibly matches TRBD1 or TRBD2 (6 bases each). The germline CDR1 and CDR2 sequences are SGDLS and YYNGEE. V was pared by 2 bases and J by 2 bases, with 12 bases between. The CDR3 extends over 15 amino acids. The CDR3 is CASSVGGHTTDTQYF. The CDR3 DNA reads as TGTGCCAGCAGCGTCGGGGGACACACCACAGATACGCAGTATTTT. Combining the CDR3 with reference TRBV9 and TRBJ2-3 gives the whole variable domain DSGVTQTPKHLITATGQRVTLRCSPRSGDLSVYWYQQSLDQGLQFLIQYYNGEERAKGNILERFSAQQFPDLHSELNLSSLELGDSALYFCASSVGGHTTDTQYFGPGTRLTVL.

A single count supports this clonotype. The CDR3 DNA is TGCAGTGCTAGTTCCCCCAGGGGCTCTAACTATGGCTACACCTTC. Amino acid sequence: CSASSPRGSNYGYTF. The genes are TRBV20-1 and TRBJ1-2; a weak D match, TRBD1 (6 bases). The CDR3 is made up of 15 amino acids. Germline values: CDR1 DFQATT, CDR2 SNEGSKA (reference sequence). The V gene lost 3 bases and the J gene lost 0 bases, with 14 bases spanning the gap.

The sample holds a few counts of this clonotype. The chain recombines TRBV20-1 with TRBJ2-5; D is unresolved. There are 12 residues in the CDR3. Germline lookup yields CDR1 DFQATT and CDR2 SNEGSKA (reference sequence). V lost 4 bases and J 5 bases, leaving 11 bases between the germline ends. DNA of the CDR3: TGCAGTGCTATTGTGGTCGGGGAGACCCAGTACTTC. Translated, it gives CSAIVVGETQYF.

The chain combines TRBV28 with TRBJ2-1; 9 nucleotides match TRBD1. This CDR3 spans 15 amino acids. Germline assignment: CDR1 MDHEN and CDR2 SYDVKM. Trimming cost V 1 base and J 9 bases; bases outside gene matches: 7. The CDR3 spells CASSLSGTGSGEQFF. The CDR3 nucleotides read TGTGCCAGCAGTTTATCCGGGACAGGGTCCGGTGAGCAGTTCTTC.

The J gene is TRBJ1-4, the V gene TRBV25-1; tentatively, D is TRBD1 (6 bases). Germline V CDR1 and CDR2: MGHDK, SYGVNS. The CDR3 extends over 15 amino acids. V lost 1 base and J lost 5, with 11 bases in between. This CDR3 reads CASSESGQRNEKLFF. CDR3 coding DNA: TGTGCCAGCAGTGAATCCGGACAGAGAAATGAAAAACTGTTTTTT.

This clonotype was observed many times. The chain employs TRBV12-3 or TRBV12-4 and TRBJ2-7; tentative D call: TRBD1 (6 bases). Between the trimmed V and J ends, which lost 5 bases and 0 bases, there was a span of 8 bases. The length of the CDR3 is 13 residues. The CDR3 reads CASSRTASYEQYF. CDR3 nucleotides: TGTGCCAGCAGTCGGACAGCCTCCTACGAGCAGTACTTC.

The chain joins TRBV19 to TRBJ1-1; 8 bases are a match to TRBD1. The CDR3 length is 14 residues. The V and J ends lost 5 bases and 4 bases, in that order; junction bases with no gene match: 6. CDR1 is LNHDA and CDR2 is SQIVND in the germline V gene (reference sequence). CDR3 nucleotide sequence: TGTGCCAGTAGTGGCCAGGGGGCGTTCACTGAAGCTTTCTTT. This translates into CASSGQGAFTEAFF.

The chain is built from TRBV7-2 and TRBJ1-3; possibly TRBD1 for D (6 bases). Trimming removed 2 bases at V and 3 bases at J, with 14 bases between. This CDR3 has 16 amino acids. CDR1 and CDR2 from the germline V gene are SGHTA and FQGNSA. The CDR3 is CASSLNAPGVGNTIYF. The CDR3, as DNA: TGTGCCAGCAGCTTAAACGCCCCAGGGGTTGGAAACACCATATATTTT.

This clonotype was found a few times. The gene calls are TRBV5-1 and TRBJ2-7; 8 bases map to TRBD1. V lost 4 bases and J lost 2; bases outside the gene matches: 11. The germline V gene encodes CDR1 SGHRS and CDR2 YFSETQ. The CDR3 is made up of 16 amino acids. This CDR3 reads CASSPIQGGRTYEQYF. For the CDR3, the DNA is TGCGCCAGCAGCCCAATACAGGGGGGAAGGACCTACGAGCAGTACTTC.

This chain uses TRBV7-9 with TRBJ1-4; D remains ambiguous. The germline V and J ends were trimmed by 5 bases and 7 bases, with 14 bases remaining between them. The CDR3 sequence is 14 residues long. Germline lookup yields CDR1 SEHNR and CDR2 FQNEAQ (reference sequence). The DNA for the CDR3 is TGTGCCAGCAGCCCAACCGCGGGGTCTGAAAAACTGTTTTTT. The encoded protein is CASSPTAGSEKLFF.

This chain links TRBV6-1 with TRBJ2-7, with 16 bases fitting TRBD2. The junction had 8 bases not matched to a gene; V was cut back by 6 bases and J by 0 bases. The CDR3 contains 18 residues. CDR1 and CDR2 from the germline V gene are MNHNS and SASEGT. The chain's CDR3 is CASRPGTSGGVGSYEQYV. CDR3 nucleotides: TGTGCCAGCAGGCCCGGGACTAGCGGGGGGGTAGGCTCCTACGAGCAGTACGTC.

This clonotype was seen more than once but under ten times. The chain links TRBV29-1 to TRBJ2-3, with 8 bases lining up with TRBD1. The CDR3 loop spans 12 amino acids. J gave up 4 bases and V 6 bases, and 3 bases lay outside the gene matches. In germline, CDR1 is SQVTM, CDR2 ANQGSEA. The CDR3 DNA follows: TGCAGCGTCCTGGACAGGGCAGATACGCAGTATTTT. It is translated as CSVLDRADTQYF.

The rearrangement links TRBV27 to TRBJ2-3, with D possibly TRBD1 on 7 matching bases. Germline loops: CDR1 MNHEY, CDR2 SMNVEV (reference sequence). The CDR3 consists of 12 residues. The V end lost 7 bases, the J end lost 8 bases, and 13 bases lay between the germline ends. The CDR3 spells CASIPGGGTQYF. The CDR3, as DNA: TGTGCCAGCATCCCAGGGGGAGGTACGCAGTATTTT.

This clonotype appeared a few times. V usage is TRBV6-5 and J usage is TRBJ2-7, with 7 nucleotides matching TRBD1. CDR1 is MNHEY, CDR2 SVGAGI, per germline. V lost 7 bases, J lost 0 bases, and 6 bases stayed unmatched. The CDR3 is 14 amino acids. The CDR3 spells CASTSRTGSYEQYF. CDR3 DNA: TGTGCCAGCACCAGTAGGACAGGCTCCTACGAGCAGTACTTC.

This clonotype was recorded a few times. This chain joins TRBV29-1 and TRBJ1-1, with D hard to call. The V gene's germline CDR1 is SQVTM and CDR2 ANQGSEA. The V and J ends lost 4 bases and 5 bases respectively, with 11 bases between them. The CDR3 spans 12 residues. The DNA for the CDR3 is TGCAGCGTTGGGGGATATCTAACTGAAGCTTTCTTT. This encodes CSVGGYLTEAFF.

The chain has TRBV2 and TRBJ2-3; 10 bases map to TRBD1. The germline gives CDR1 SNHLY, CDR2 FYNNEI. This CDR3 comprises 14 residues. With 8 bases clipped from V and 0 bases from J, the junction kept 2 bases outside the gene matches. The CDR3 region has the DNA TGTGCCAGCGGGACAGGGGCCAGCACAGATACGCAGTATTTT. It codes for CASGTGASTDTQYF.

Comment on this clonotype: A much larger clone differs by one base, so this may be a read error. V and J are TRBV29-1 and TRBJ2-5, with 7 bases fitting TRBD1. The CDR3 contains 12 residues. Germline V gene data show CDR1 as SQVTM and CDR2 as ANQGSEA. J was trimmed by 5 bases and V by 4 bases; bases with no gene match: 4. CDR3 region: CSVVTGYETQYF. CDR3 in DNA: TGCAGCGTTGTGACAGGGTATGAGACCCAGTACTTC.

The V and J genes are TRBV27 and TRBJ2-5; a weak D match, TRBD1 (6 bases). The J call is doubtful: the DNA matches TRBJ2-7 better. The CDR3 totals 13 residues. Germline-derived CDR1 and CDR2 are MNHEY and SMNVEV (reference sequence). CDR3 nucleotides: TGTGCCAGCAGTCCGATACAGGGCCACGAGCAGTACTTC. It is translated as CASSPIQGHEQYF.

The CDR3 coding sequence is TGTGCCAGCTCGCCGAGGACTAGTGTTGGTGGTTACAGGGGGGCCGAGAGAGATACGCAGTATTTT. Encoded protein: CASSPRTSVGGYRGAERDTQYF. The rearrangement joins TRBV18 to TRBJ2-3; TRBD1 might be the D (8 bases). Germline-derived CDR1 and CDR2 are KGHSH and LQKENI. The CDR3 is 22 amino acids. V was cut by 6 bases and J by 5 bases, with 39 bases left in between. The complete variable domain, with remaining parts taken from reference TRBV18 and TRBJ2-3, reads NAGVMQNPRHLVRRRGQEARLRCSPMKGHSHVYWYRQLPEEGLKFMVYLQKENIIDESGMPKERFSAEFPKEGPSILRIQQVVRGDSAAYFCASSPRTSVGGYRGAERDTQYFGPGTRLTVL.

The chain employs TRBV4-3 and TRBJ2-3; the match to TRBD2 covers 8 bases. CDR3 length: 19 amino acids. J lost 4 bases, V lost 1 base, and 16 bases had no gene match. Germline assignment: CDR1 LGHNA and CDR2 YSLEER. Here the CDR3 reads CASSQAPYNGGEGSDTQYF. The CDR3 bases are TGCGCCAGCAGCCAAGCTCCCTATAACGGGGGGGAAGGATCAGATACGCAGTATTTT.

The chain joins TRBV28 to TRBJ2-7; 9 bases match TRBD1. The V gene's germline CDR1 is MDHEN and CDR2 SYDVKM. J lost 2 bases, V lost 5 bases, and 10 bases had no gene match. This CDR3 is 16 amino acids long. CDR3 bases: TGTGCCAGCAGTCCCCAAGGGACAGGGAGGCCCTACGAGCAGTACTTC. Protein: CASSPQGTGRPYEQYF.

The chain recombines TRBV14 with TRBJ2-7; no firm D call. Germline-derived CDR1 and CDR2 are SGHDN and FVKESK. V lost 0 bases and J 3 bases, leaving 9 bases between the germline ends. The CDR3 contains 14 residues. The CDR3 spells CASSQDDAYYEQYF. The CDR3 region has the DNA TGTGCCAGCAGCCAAGATGACGCATACTACGAGCAGTACTTC.

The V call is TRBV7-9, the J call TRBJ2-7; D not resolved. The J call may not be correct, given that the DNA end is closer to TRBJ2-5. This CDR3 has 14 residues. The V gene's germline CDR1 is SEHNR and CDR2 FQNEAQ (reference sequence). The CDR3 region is CASSLRDFVETQYF. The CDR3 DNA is TGTGCCAGCAGCTTAAGGGATTTCGTAGAGACCCAGTACTTC.

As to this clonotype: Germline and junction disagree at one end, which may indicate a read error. The CDR3 bases are TGCAGTGCTAGAAGTAGAGGGCCCACAGATACGCGGTATTTT. Protein sequence: CSARSRGPTDTRYF. V and J are TRBV20-1 and TRBJ2-3; D perhaps matches TRBD2 (5 bases). This CDR3 is built from 14 residues. Looked up from germline, CDR1 is DFQATT and CDR2 is SNEGSKA (reference sequence).